This T cell receptor beta chain derives from a study of T cells in Graves' hyperthyroidism and ophthalmopathy. Looking at the study overall: Peripheral blood samples were taken at initial diagnosis, prior to any treatment.

This CDR3 region has 15 residues. V gave up 2 bases and J gave up 1 base; unmatched junction bases: 4. Germline assignment: CDR1 SGHAT and CDR2 FQNNGV. This clonotype was recorded at least ten times. Amplification of TCR beta CDR3 regions was performed using RNA transcripts as template. The HTBI primer set was used in a first-round RT-PCR of the TCR CDR3. TCRdb recomputed calls from the multiplex PCR reads with MiXCR, one row per CDR3 protein. The sample shows over 300,000 distinct CDR3 sequences, roughly an eighth of them seen only once. The PBMCs studied were ones that came from about 10 ml fresh peripheral blood.

Sequencing was performed on blood. The chain has TRBV11-2 and TRBJ2-5; 7 bases fit TRBD1. This receptor was obtained from a woman aged 40 to 50 with Graves' ophthalmopathy. The CDR3 DNA follows: TGTGCCAGCAGCTTACCCGGGACAGCCCAAGAGACCCAGTACTTC. Translated: CASSLPGTAQETQYF.